Listed here is a single T cell receptor beta chain. Its cognate antigen has yet to be identified. No base-level quality is on record; no much larger clone is a single base apart. To sequence the TCRbeta CDR3 region, genomic DNA was isolated from the sorted cells. The immunoSEQ Assay was used for sequencing of TCRbeta CDR3 regions. Sourced from immuneACCESS, this table was stored by TCRdb with only in-frame sequences that have V and J called. A share of the clones is absent; for the studies checked, an unresolved V gene accounts for under half, and the remainder has no known explanation. The sample table shows tens of thousands of clones, and 90% to 95% are seen once. The top ten clones comprise approximately 19% of the sample. The germline ends are 14 bases apart after V is trimmed by 0 bases and J by 5 bases. From the cysteine up to the phenylalanine, the CDR3 has a length of 15 residues. The kept DNA is CDR3 alone, 45 bases in frame from the first base. In the germline V gene, CDR1 corresponds to SGDLS and CDR2 to YYNGEE.

This sample is drawn from a study of OX40 agonist ivuxolimab in advanced cancers. Regarding the research as a whole: Ivuxolimab was a fully human IgG2 agonistic monoclonal antibody targeting the costimulatory receptor OX40 (CD134). Intravenous ivuxolimab was administered to patients every 2 weeks at six dose levels: 0.01, 0.1, 0.3, 1.5, 3 and 10 mg/kg. The paper reports the monotherapy dose-escalation portion (N ≈ 52 patients) of the phase I ivuxolimab trial. Three dose-escalation patients achieved partial responses, one with hepatocellular carcinoma and two with cutaneous melanoma. Among the roughly 52 dose-escalation patients, some 19 had hepatocellular carcinoma, roughly 15 melanoma, 9 renal cell carcinoma and 9 head and neck cancer. A male proportion of roughly 80% and a mean age of about 60 years, ranging from about 20 to 80, were recorded for the dose-escalation cohort. Patients were allowed to have had prior anti-PD-1, anti-PD-L1 or anti-CTLA-4 therapy, and 40% to 45% of the dose-escalation patients had previously received checkpoint inhibitors. The point of sequencing TCRbeta in the periphery was to test whether ivuxolimab changed TCR sequence diversity and drove clonal T-cell expansion.

Patients with a history of autoimmune disease or receiving systemic immunosuppression were excluded from the trial. Peripheral blood for TCR sequencing was drawn from every dose cohort at baseline, at cycle 4 day 1 and at cycle 7 day 1. Samples were obtained from an open-label, multicenter, first-in-human phase I dose-escalation trial of ivuxolimab. Adults with locally advanced or metastatic melanoma, renal cell, hepatocellular, or head and neck squamous cell carcinoma were enrolled in the trial. Before TCR sequencing, CD4+ T cells and CD8+ T cells from peripheral blood were sorted into separate populations. Findings and caveats that apply to the study as a whole: The antigen specificity of the clonally expanded peripheral T cells was not determined. In the 0.1-3.0 mg/kg groups, partial responders had among the lowest normalized peripheral clonal expansion, particularly in CD8+ T cells. Low levels of normalized T-cell clonal expansion were also shown by some nonresponding patients. Clonal expansion of both CD4+ and CD8+ blood T cells was observed from baseline to week 6 at doses 0.1 to 3.0 mg/kg. After ivuxolimab, expanded clones were on average more numerous among CD8+ T cells than among CD4+ T cells.

The clonotype was recovered from an adult with an advanced solid tumor such as melanoma, head and neck, liver or kidney cancer. The material sequenced was CD4+ or CD8+ T cells sorted from blood, taken in a trial of the OX40 agonist ivuxolimab. The chain is encoded by TRBV9 joined to TRBJ2-5; the D gene is perhaps TRBD2, from 5 matching bases. The CDR3: CASSVGSGPGETQYF. In nucleotides, the sequence is TGTGCCAGCAGCGTAGGCAGCGGACCCGGGGAGACCCAGTACTTC. Extended through the reference TRBV9 and TRBJ2-5 proteins, this CDR3 yields the full variable domain: DSGVTQTPKHLITATGQRVTLRCSPRSGDLSVYWYQQSLDQGLQFLIQYYNGEERAKGNILERFSAQQFPDLHSELNLSSLELGDSALYFCASSVGSGPGETQYFGPGTRLLVL.